The rows below give T cell receptor beta chains drawn from one sample of a study of cytomegalovirus exposure and HLA in healthy donors. The protocol was immunoSEQ multiplex PCR, while the TCRdb copy is restricted to in-frame clones and leaves out a portion. The data hold some 180,000 clones, with about 77% observed a single time. The material sequenced was PBMCs. These receptors were obtained from a female donor in good health and CMV-seronegative. Each CDR3 is given with its conserved first and last residue. A D gene is named only where the DNA matches it firmly. A clone size is listed for some rows: how often the clone was seen (once, few, many), or a class if it is expanded.

.,.,TRBJ1-3,TRBV30,CAWTVQSSGNTIYF,TGTGCCTGGACCGTACAGAGCTCTGGAAACACCATATATTTT
TRBD1,.,TRBJ1-6,TRBV30,CAWSVLDRVASSPLHF,TGTGCCTGGAGCGTTCTAGACAGGGTAGCGTCTTCACCCCTCCACTTT
.,.,TRBJ2-3,TRBV5-4,CASSVGGRTDTQYF,TGTGCCAGCAGCGTCGGAGGACGCACAGATACGCAGTATTTT
TRBD2,.,TRBJ2-7,TRBV10-3,CAISGDGGSTYEQYF,TGTGCCATCAGTGGCGACGGGGGGTCCACCTACGAGCAGTACTTC
TRBD2,.,TRBJ2-7,TRBV7-6,CASSPSGRAYEQYF,TGTGCCAGCAGTCCTAGCGGGAGGGCCTACGAGCAGTACTTC
.,once,TRBJ1-5,TRBV5-4,CASSSWGGISGNQPQHF,TGTGCCAGCAGCTCCTGGGGGGGCATAAGTGGCAATCAGCCCCAGCATTTT
TRBD1,.,TRBJ2-5,TRBV28,CASRGTGQETQYF,TGTGCCAGCAGAGGGACAGGGCAAGAGACCCAGTACTTC
TRBD2,.,TRBJ2-2,TRBV19,CASSIGTSGSSGELFF,TGTGCCAGTAGTATAGGGACTAGCGGGAGTTCGGGGGAGCTGTTTTTT
TRBD1,.,TRBJ2-7,TRBV27,CASSLSETGRSYEQYF,TGTGCCAGCAGTTTATCGGAGACAGGGCGATCCTACGAGCAGTACTTC
TRBD2,.,TRBJ2-7,TRBV14,CASSQDFGGAFEQYF,TGTGCCAGCAGCCAAGATTTCGGGGGGGCCTTTGAACAGTACTTC
TRBD2,.,TRBJ2-5,TRBV4-1,CASSHPHGGASQYF,TGCGCCAGCAGCCACCCCCACGGGGGGGCGTCTCAGTACTTC
.,.,TRBJ2-2,TRBV14,CASSRADHGSGELFF,TGTGCCAGCAGCCGAGCGGACCATGGGTCCGGGGAGCTGTTTTTT
TRBD1,.,TRBJ2-1,TRBV4-2,CASSQDGGTGGNEQFF,TGTGCCAGCAGCCAAGATGGGGGGACAGGGGGCAATGAGCAGTTCTTC
TRBD1,.,TRBJ1-3,TRBV18,CASSPTGQTFSGNTIYF,TGTGCCAGCTCACCAACGGGACAGACATTCTCTGGAAACACCATATATTTT
.,.,TRBJ1-2,TRBV21-1,CASGHRLTYGYTF,TGTGCCAGCGGGCACAGGCTTACCTATGGCTACACCTTC
TRBD1,.,TRBJ1-5,TRBV2,CASTQQGLSQPQHF,TGTGCCAGCACCCAACAGGGGTTGAGTCAGCCCCAGCATTTT
.,.,TRBJ2-3,TRBV19,CASSMLNTQYF,TGTGCCAGTAGTATGTTAAATACGCAGTATTTT
TRBD2,.,TRBJ2-5,TRBV7-2,CASSLGGSIRGTQYF,TGTGCCAGCAGCTTAGGCGGGAGCATCCGGGGGACCCAGTACTTC
TRBD1,.,TRBJ1-2,TRBV4-2,CASSQDHSTGHYGYTF,TGTGCCAGCAGCCAAGATCATTCGACAGGGCACTATGGCTACACCTTC
.,.,TRBJ1-2,TRBV6-1,CASRGTPVGYTF,TGTGCCAGCAGGGGGACTCCCGTTGGCTACACCTTC
TRBD1,.,TRBJ1-4,TRBV12-5,CASGRPGQLGEKLFF,TGTGCTAGTGGCCGCCCGGGACAGCTAGGGGAAAAACTGTTTTTT
.,few,TRBJ2-7,TRBV7-8,CASSLDVRDEQYF,TGTGCCAGCAGCTTAGACGTCAGGGACGAGCAGTACTTC
.,.,TRBJ1-1,TRBV18,CASSRQLNTEAFF,TGTGCCAGCTCACGACAGTTGAACACTGAAGCTTTCTTT
.,.,TRBJ2-7,TRBV7-9,CASSLDRRNQYF,TGTGCCAGCAGCTTAGATCGGAGGAACCAGTACTTC
TRBD1,once,TRBJ2-7,TRBV29-1,CSVEDGTGTYF,TGCAGCGTTGAAGATGGGACAGGGACATACTTC
.,.,TRBJ1-6,TRBV7-8,CASSPRRGNTYNSPLHF,TGTGCCAGCAGCCCGCGACGGGGGAATACGTATAATTCACCCCTCCACTTT
TRBD2,.,TRBJ2-5,TRBV5-1,CASSLDGLAGETQYF,TGCGCCAGCAGCTTGGATGGACTAGCGGGAGAGACCCAGTACTTC
.,.,TRBJ2-7,TRBV6-5,CASSYSTGPRSYEQYF,TGTGCCAGCAGTTACTCTACAGGGCCCCGTTCCTACGAGCAGTACTTC
.,few,TRBJ2-7,TRBV5-4,CASSPYVGGPEQYF,TGTGCCAGCAGCCCCTACGTGGGGGGGCCCGAGCAGTACTTC
TRBD2,.,TRBJ2-1,TRBV5-1,CASFYTGTSGGANTEQFF,TGCGCCAGCTTCTATACCGGGACTAGCGGGGGGGCAAATACTGAGCAGTTCTTC
TRBD2,.,TRBJ2-5,TRBV4-2,CASSQDPSGSGETQYF,TGTGCCAGCAGCCAAGATCCAAGCGGGAGTGGGGAGACCCAGTACTTC
.,.,TRBJ2-3,TRBV27,CASSFGAASTDTQYF,TGTGCCAGCAGTTTTGGGGCCGCTAGCACAGATACGCAGTATTTT
TRBD2,few,TRBJ2-7,TRBV6-1,CASSGLADTYEQYF,TGTGCCAGCAGCGGACTAGCGGATACCTACGAGCAGTACTTC
TRBD2,.,TRBJ2-1,TRBV29-1,CSVWGAASGTSGRPGQNNEQFF,TGCAGCGTCTGGGGGGCGGCTTCCGGGACTAGCGGGAGGCCCGGTCAGAACAATGAGCAGTTCTTC
.,.,TRBJ1-1,TRBV7-9,CASSFGGGLTEAFF,TGTGCCAGCAGCTTCGGGGGGGGACTCACTGAAGCTTTCTTT
TRBD2,.,TRBJ2-7,TRBV7-2,CASSLILAGDEQYF,TGTGCCAGCAGCTTAATCCTAGCGGGAGACGAGCAGTACTTC
.,once,TRBJ2-7,TRBV29-1,CSVGHLNYEQYF,TGCAGCGTGGGACACTTAAACTACGAGCAGTACTTC
TRBD1,.,TRBJ1-4,TRBV28,CASRPAGGSNEKLFF,TGTGCCAGCAGGCCCGCAGGGGGAAGTAATGAAAAACTGTTTTTT
TRBD1,once,TRBJ2-2,TRBV5-1,CASSPGQGATGELFF,TGCGCCAGCAGCCCCGGACAGGGAGCCACCGGGGAGCTGTTTTTT
.,.,TRBJ2-1,TRBV19,CASSIGGGFYNEQFF,TGTGCCAGTAGTATAGGGGGGGGCTTCTACAATGAGCAGTTCTTC
TRBD1,few,TRBJ1-1,TRBV6-5,CASYRGLNTEAFF,TGTGCCAGCTACAGGGGGCTGAACACTGAAGCTTTCTTT
.,.,TRBJ1-6,TRBV5-1,CASSLAGLKTSPLHF,TGCGCCAGCAGCTTGGCGGGGTTAAAAACTTCACCCCTCCACTTT
.,once,TRBJ2-3,TRBV7-9,CASSLVASTGVSTDTQYF,TGTGCCAGCAGCTTAGTAGCATCGACAGGTGTGAGCACAGATACGCAGTATTTT
TRBD1,.,TRBJ1-6,TRBV14,CASSQDPTGVSPLHF,TGTGCCAGCAGCCAAGACCCGACAGGGGTTTCACCCCTCCACTTT
.,.,TRBJ2-5,TRBV6-5,CASSYNLPGVQETQYF,TGTGCCAGCAGTTACAACTTACCAGGGGTTCAAGAGACCCAGTACTTC
TRBD1,.,TRBJ1-2,TRBV14,CASSPYHRGRGYGYTF,TGTGCCAGCAGCCCTTACCACAGGGGCCGGGGCTATGGCTACACCTTC
.,.,TRBJ1-5,TRBV13,CASSLRGNQPQHF,TGTGCCAGCAGCTTAAGAGGGAATCAGCCCCAGCATTTT
TRBD1,.,TRBJ1-3,TRBV7-9,CSSSFRQGSSGNTIYF,TGTTCCAGCAGCTTTCGACAGGGGAGCTCTGGAAACACCATATATTTT
TRBD1,few,TRBJ2-7,TRBV5-1,CASSVDRDLYEQYF,TGCGCCAGCAGCGTCGACAGGGACCTATACGAGCAGTACTTC
.,.,TRBJ2-7,TRBV11-3,CASSLRAGLSYEQYF,TGTGCCAGCAGCTTACGGGCGGGGTTGTCCTACGAGCAGTACTTC
.,.,TRBJ1-1,TRBV6-1,CASTFYRGNTEAFF,TGTGCCAGCACTTTCTACCGGGGGAACACTGAAGCTTTCTTT
TRBD2,.,TRBJ2-2,TRBV4-3,CASSQLHRTSGTSNTGELFF,TGCGCCAGCAGCCAACTTCATAGGACTAGCGGGACTAGTAACACCGGGGAGCTGTTTTTT
.,few,TRBJ1-6,TRBV6-5,CASSYRVYNSPLHF,TGTGCCAGCAGTTATCGGGTCTATAATTCACCCCTCCACTTT
TRBD1,once,TRBJ2-4,TRBV5-1,CASSPWTGSNIQYF,TGCGCCAGCAGCCCTTGGACAGGGTCGAACATTCAGTACTTC
.,.,TRBJ2-1,TRBV4-3,CASSQEAPLGGHEQFF,TGCGCCAGCAGCCAAGAAGCCCCACTAGGAGGCCATGAGCAGTTCTTC